In its sample, the clone carrying this T cell receptor beta chain was seen a few times. Its antigen remains unidentified. Germline-derived CDR1 and CDR2 are SQVTM and ANQGSEA. The CDR3 is 12 amino acids. With 6 bases removed from V and 8 bases from J, the gap between germline ends came to 16 bases. This record comes from a study of beta chain features in type 1 diabetes. General observations from the study: cDNA sequencing could over-represent cells with high TCR expression. Shorter TCRB CDR3s, moderately but significantly so, marked every one of the four CD4+ subsets in Type 1 diabetes patients.

Every donor had blood drawn once into heparin, 90 to 150 mL on average. Each of the sorted populations had a purity greater than 95%. All of the isolated RNA was reverse transcribed, so expressed TCRB transcripts were sequenced. Naive, central memory and regulatory T cell samples came to a mean of roughly 3.9 million reads. The table came from immunoSEQ multiplex PCR; TCRdb's copy has only in-frame clones and leaves some out. The sample has some 160,000 clones; roughly 9% are singletons. Sequencing was performed on central memory CD4+ T cells from blood. The sequence derives from a woman in her 30s with type 1 diabetes. The chain links TRBV29-1 to TRBJ1-2; D is perhaps TRBD1 (5 bases). In DNA, the CDR3 is TGCAGCGTCGGGGACCCGGGGGGGGGCTACACCTTC. This gives the protein CSVGDPGGGYTF.